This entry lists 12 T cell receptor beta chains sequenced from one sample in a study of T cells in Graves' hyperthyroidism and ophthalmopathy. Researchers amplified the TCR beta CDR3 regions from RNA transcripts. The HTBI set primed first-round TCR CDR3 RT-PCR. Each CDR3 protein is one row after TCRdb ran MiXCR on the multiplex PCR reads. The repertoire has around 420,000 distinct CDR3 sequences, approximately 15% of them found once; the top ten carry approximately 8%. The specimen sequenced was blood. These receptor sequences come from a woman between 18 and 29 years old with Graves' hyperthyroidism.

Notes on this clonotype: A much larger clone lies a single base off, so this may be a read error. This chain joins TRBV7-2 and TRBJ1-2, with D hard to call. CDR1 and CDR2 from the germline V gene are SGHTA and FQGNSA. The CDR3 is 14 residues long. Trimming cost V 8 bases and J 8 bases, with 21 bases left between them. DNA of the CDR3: TGTGCCAGCGTAAGGACGGGCCGGGGAGAGGGCTACACCTTC. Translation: CASVRTGRGEGYTF.

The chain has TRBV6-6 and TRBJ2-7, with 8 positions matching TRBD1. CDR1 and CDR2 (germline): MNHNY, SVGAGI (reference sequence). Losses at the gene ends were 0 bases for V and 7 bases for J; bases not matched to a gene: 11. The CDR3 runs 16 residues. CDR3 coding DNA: TGTGCCAGCAGTTACTCGGGCGGGCAGGGGGCGCTTGAGCAGTACTTC. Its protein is CASSYSGGQGALEQYF.

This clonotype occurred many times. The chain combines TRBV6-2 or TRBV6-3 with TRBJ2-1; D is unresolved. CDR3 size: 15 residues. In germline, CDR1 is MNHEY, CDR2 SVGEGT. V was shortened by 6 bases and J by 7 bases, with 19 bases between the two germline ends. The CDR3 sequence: CASSRFSDTENEQFF. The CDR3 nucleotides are TGTGCCAGCAGCCGGTTCTCCGATACGGAAAATGAGCAGTTCTTC.

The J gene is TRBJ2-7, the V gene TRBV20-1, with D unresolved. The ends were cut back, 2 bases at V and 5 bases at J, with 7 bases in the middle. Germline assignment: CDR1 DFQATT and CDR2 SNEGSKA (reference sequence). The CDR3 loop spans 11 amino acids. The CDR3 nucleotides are TGCAGTGCTAGAATCTATAACGAGCAGTACTTC. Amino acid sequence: CSARIYNEQYF.

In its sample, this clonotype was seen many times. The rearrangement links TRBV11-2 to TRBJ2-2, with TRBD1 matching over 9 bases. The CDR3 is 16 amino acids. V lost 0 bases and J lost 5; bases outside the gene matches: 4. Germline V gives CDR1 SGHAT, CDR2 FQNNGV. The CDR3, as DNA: TGTGCCAGCAGCTTAGATTTTGACAGGGGGACCGGGGAGCTGTTTTTT. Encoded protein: CASSLDFDRGTGELFF.

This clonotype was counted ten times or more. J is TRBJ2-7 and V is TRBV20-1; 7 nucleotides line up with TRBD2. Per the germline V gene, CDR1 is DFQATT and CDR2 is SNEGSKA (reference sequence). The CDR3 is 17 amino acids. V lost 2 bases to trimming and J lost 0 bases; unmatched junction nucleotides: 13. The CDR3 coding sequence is TGCAGTGCTAGACCCCTCGGGCGGGAGTGGTACTCCTACGAGCAGTACTTC. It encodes CSARPLGREWYSYEQYF.

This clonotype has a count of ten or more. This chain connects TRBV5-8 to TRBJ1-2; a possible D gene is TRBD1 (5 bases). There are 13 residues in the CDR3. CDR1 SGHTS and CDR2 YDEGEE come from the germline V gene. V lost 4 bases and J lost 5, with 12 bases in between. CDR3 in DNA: TGTGCCAGCAGCGCCGGGACGGCTTATGGCTACACCTTC. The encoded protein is CASSAGTAYGYTF.

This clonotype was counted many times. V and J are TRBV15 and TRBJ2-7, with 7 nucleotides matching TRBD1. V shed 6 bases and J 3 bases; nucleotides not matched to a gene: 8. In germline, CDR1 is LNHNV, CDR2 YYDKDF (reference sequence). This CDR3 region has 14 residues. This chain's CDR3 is CATRRQGNNYEQYF. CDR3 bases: TGTGCCACCAGGAGACAGGGCAACAACTACGAGCAGTACTTC. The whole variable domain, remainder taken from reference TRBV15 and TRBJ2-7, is DAMVIQNPRYQVTQFGKPVTLSCSQTLNHNVMYWYQQKSSQAPKLLFHYYDKDFNNEADTPDNFQSRRPNTSFCFLDIRSPGLGDTAMYLCATRRQGNNYEQYFGPGTRLTVT.

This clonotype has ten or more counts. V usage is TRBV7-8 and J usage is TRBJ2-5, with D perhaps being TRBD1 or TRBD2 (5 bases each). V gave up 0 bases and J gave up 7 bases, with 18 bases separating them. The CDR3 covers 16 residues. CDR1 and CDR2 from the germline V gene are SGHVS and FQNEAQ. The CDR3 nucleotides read TGTGCCAGCAGCTTAGCTGGTGAGGGGCCCAGAGGGACCCAGTACTTC. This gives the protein CASSLAGEGPRGTQYF.

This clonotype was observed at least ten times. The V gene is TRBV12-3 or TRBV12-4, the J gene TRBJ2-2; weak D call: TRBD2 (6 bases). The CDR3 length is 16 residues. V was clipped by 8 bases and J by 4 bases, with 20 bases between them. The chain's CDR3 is CASGGFDVSATGELFF. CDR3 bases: TGTGCCAGCGGGGGGTTCGATGTGAGTGCCACCGGGGAGCTGTTTTTT.

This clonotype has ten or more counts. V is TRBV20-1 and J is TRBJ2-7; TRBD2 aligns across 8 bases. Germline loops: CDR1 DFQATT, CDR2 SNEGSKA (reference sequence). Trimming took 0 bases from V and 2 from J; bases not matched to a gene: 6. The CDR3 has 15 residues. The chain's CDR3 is CSARDVGTRPYEQYF. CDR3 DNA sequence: TGCAGTGCTAGAGATGTGGGGACTAGACCCTACGAGCAGTACTTC.

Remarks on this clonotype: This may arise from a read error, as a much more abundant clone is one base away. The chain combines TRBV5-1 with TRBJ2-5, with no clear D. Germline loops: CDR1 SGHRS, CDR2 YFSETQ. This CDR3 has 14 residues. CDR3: CASGLGFYQETQYF. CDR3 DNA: TGCGCCAGCGGCTTGGGATTCTACCAAGAGACCCAGTACTTC.